One sample yielded the 19 T cell receptor beta chains listed below, sequenced in a study of cytomegalovirus exposure and HLA in healthy donors. PCR involved 60 Vbeta and 13 Jbeta primers. Some clones are missing from TCRdb's copy, which holds only in-frame ones; the method was immunoSEQ multiplex PCR. The table lists fewer than 250,000 clones, around 79% of them singletons. Input material: PBMCs. The receptor set was obtained from a male donor in good health and CMV-seropositive.

The J gene is TRBJ2-5, the V gene TRBV7-2, with TRBD1 matching 7 bases. TRBJ2-7 explains the end of the DNA better; the J call may be wrong. This CDR3 is 17 amino acids long. CDR1 is SGHTA and CDR2 is FQGNSA in the germline V gene. The CDR3 nucleotides read TGTGCCAGCAGCTTAGAGGGCAGGGGGTTATGGGCCTACGAGCAGTACTTC. Its translation is CASSLEGRGLWAYEQYF.

The rearrangement joins TRBV9 to TRBJ1-2; no definite D call. V dropped 0 bases and J dropped 0 bases, with 9 bases sitting between them. Per germline, CDR1 SGDLS and CDR2 YYNGEE. The CDR3 consists of 15 residues. The CDR3 protein is CASSVVPPSNYGYTF. The CDR3 nucleotides are TGTGCCAGCAGCGTAGTCCCCCCCTCTAACTATGGCTACACCTTC.

The chain uses TRBV27 and TRBJ2-2; TRBD2 matches 7 bases. This CDR3 is 15 amino acids long. After removal of 5 bases from V and 3 bases from J, the junction contained 6 bases not matched to a gene. Germline lookup yields CDR1 MNHEY and CDR2 SMNVEV (reference sequence). The CDR3 sequence is CASSPRTRDTGELFF. Written as DNA, the CDR3 is TGTGCCAGCAGTCCGCGGACTAGGGACACCGGGGAGCTGTTTTTT.

The rearrangement uses TRBV29-1 and TRBJ2-4; weak D call: TRBD1 (5 bases). Germline V gene sequence: CDR1 SQVTM, CDR2 ANQGSEA. V dropped 7 bases and J dropped 8 bases, with 9 bases sitting between them. CDR3 length: 10 residues. This CDR3 reads CSAGHDIQYF. The CDR3 DNA reads TGCAGCGCCGGACACGACATTCAGTACTTC.

The chain combines TRBV9 with TRBJ2-2; no clear D. Germline V lookup: CDR1 SGDLS, CDR2 YYNGEE. The CDR3 loop spans 14 amino acids. V was clipped by 0 bases and J by 6 bases, with 9 bases between them. The CDR3 loop reads CASSVDVRAGELFF. For the CDR3, the DNA is TGTGCCAGCAGCGTAGACGTCCGGGCCGGGGAGCTGTTTTTT.

J is TRBJ2-3 and V is TRBV5-4, with 7 positions matching TRBD2. In germline, CDR1 is SGHNT, CDR2 YYREEE (reference sequence). The CDR3 covers 14 residues. The V and J ends lost 6 bases and 2 bases, in that order; junction bases with no gene match: 6. CDR3 DNA: TGTGCCAGCACCCTCCGGGACTACACAGATACGCAGTATTTT. Translation: CASTLRDYTDTQYF.

V gene TRBV4-3 combines with J gene TRBJ1-1; weak D call: TRBD1 (5 bases). The length of the CDR3 is 16 residues. Germline CDR1 and CDR2: LGHNA and YSLEER. Between the trimmed V and J ends, which lost 0 bases and 0 bases, there was a span of 11 bases. Here the CDR3 DNA reads TGCGCCAGCAGCCAAGATTGGTCAGGGATGAACACTGAAGCTTTCTTT. It yields the protein CASSQDWSGMNTEAFF.

This clone was recorded once. The V and J genes are TRBV4-3 and TRBJ1-6, with TRBD1 matching over 9 bases. Germline lookup yields CDR1 LGHNA and CDR2 YSLEER. This CDR3 has 15 amino acids. V lost 5 bases and J lost 9; bases outside the gene matches: 8. The CDR3 protein is CASSGGTGSVSPLHF. As DNA, the CDR3 is TGCGCCAGCAGCGGAGGGACAGGGAGTGTTTCACCCCTCCACTTT.

V usage is TRBV7-9 and J usage is TRBJ2-2; TRBD2 matches at 10 bases. This CDR3 is 16 amino acids long. Germline CDR1 and CDR2: SEHNR and FQNEAQ (reference sequence). V lost 4 bases, J lost 1 base, and 3 bases stayed unmatched. CDR3 sequence reads: CASSSSSGRNTGELFF. The CDR3 DNA sequence: TGTGCCAGCAGCTCGTCTAGCGGGAGGAACACCGGGGAGCTGTTTTTT.

This clone was counted only a few times. The chain uses TRBV25-1 and TRBJ1-2, with a tentative D call TRBD1 (6 bases). CDR1 MGHDK and CDR2 SYGVNS come from the germline V gene. The V and J ends lost 5 bases and 8 bases respectively, with 18 bases between them. CDR3 length: 14 amino acids. CDR3 bases: TGTGCCAGCAGTCTTGACAGGCCTCCTTGGGGCTACACCTTC. Amino acids: CASSLDRPPWGYTF.

This chain links TRBV7-2 with TRBJ1-2, with D possibly being TRBD1 (5 bases). V lost 1 base, J lost 8 bases, and 11 bases lay in between. This CDR3 region has 13 residues. Germline CDR1 and CDR2: SGHTA and FQGNSA. CDR3 in amino acids: CASSLEQGWGYTF. As DNA, the CDR3 is TGTGCCAGCAGCTTAGAGCAGGGCTGGGGCTACACCTTC.

The chain combines TRBV7-3 with TRBJ1-1; D not resolved. The V gene's germline CDR1 is SGHTA and CDR2 FQGTGA. Trimming shortened V by 5 bases and J by 4 bases, and 14 bases separated the two germline ends. This CDR3 spans 14 amino acids. CDR3 amino acids: CASSASRVGTEAFF. CDR3 nucleotides: TGTGCCAGCAGCGCCTCACGGGTTGGCACTGAAGCTTTCTTT.

This rearrangement joins TRBV11-2 to TRBJ2-7, with 7 bases aligning to TRBD2. The ends lost 1 base at V and 2 bases at J; junction bases unmatched: 11. This CDR3 contains 17 residues. Germline-derived CDR1 and CDR2 are SGHAT and FQNNGV. CDR3 DNA: TGTGCCAGCAGCTTAGGCTCCGCGGGAGAGGGAGCCTACGAGCAGTACTTC. Amino acids: CASSLGSAGEGAYEQYF.

This chain links TRBV28 with TRBJ2-1; weak D call: TRBD2 (6 bases). Trimming removed 6 bases from V and 2 bases from J, with 20 bases in between. The CDR3 runs 17 residues. Germline CDR1 reads MDHEN; CDR2 reads SYDVKM. CDR3 DNA: TGTGCCAGCAGGGGGTTTGGAGGGACGGGGGCCTACAATGAGCAGTTCTTC. Amino acids: CASRGFGGTGAYNEQFF.

This clone has more than one count but fewer than ten. V is TRBV5-1 and J is TRBJ2-3; 8 bases agree with TRBD2. Germline V gene data show CDR1 as SGHRS and CDR2 as YFSETQ. Trimming removed 1 base from V and 6 bases from J; junction bases left unmatched: 10. The CDR3 consists of 16 residues. CDR3 amino acids: CASSLLSGARGDTQYF. The CDR3 bases are TGCGCCAGCAGCTTGCTTAGCGGGGCACGAGGGGATACGCAGTATTTT.

The V gene is TRBV6-1, the J gene TRBJ2-3, with 10 bases identical to TRBD2. CDR3 length equals 17 residues. Trimming took 4 bases from V and 5 from J; bases not matched to a gene: 12. Germline V gene lookup returns CDR1 MNHNS and CDR2 SASEGT. CDR3 residues: CASSGSLAGGEGDTQYF. CDR3 nucleotides: TGTGCCAGCAGTGGGTCCTTAGCGGGGGGTGAAGGAGATACGCAGTATTTT.

This chain connects TRBV14 to TRBJ2-5; no reliable D call. The closer fit of TRBJ2-7 to the DNA end suggests the J call may be wrong. Looked up from germline, CDR1 is SGHDN and CDR2 is FVKESK. This CDR3 comprises 11 residues. The CDR3: CASSLDYEQYF. In DNA, the CDR3 is TGTGCCAGCAGCCTCGACTACGAGCAGTACTTC.

This clone came up a few times. This rearrangement joins TRBV6-5 to TRBJ2-7; possible D gene TRBD1, 6 bases. CDR1 is MNHEY and CDR2 is SVGAGI in the germline V gene. V lost 4 bases and J lost 2, with 18 bases in between. The CDR3 is 16 residues long. CDR3: CASSSLVTGRPYEQYF. The CDR3 nucleotides read TGTGCCAGCAGTTCCCTCGTTACAGGGCGTCCCTACGAGCAGTACTTC.

The chain is built from TRBV25-1 and TRBJ2-7, with TRBD2 as a possible D gene (6 bases). The V and J ends lost 1 base and 2 bases respectively, with 15 bases between them. Germline V CDR1 and CDR2: MGHDK, SYGVNS. The CDR3 contains 16 residues. CDR3 loop: CASSEFDGTGTYEQYF. The CDR3 DNA reads TGTGCCAGCAGTGAATTCGATGGGACTGGAACCTACGAGCAGTACTTC.